This T cell receptor beta chain was observed in a study of blood T cell repertoires in COVID-19 (dated by TCRdb to 2020 to 2022). Notes on the research overall: The collaborator samples originated in the United States, Italy and Spain and spanned the acute and convalescent phases of COVID-19. Where available, HLA class I and class II types were taken from metadata supplied by the sample provider and were not determined by assay-based typing. The repertoires were released in a freely available public database intended as a resource for research on the immune response to SARS-CoV-2. Subjects who had been exposed to COVID-19, were actively infected with it, or had recovered from it provided the deeply sampled blood TCRbeta repertoires that made up the dataset. The sample metadata nearly always contained a de-identified subject ID, COVID-19 status, age in years and sex. The material from the prospective study consisted of cDNA or gDNA derived from T cells, B-cell-depleted T cells, or PBMCs. Samples came from the ongoing ImmuneRACE study (first 160 participants) plus 1,254 subjects from 6 global collaborators. What the research found in general, with its limitations: The amount of clinical and demographic metadata varied by source and participant and was provided uncurated.

According to the germline V gene, CDR1 reads LGHNA and CDR2 reads YSLEER. The V end gives up 4 bases and the J end 6 bases, leaving 3 bases in the junction not matched to a gene. The CDR3 measures 14 amino acids from cysteine to phenylalanine. CDR3 DNA is the only sequence kept; it has 42 bases, read in frame from the first base. Regarding this clone: It lacks a known antigen. Base quality data are lacking; no much larger clone is found one base away.

The immunoSEQ Assay, a bias-controlled multiplex PCR, was used to amplify TCRbeta CDR3 regions from genomic DNA. The original pipeline was this. Nucleated cell counts per sample were estimated from amplification of reference gene primers within the assay. To quantify the absolute abundance of each unique TCRbeta CDR3 rearrangement, sequence reads were collapsed and filtered. For each sample, productive Simpson clonality was calculated by taking the square root of Simpson's diversity index across productive rearrangements. As stored in TCRdb, this immuneACCESS dataset retains in-frame rearrangements with V and J assigned. A fraction of the clones does not appear; measured against another copy, unresolved V genes explain less than half of the discrepancy, and the remainder lacks a known reason. V, J and clone size were drawn from that table, and D and trimming were deduced from the DNA. The sample includes some 160,000 clones, with around 90% observed a single time. Of the sample, roughly 2.5% falls within the top ten clones.

At one collaborating source in Seattle, patients were enrolled during active infection and were followed longitudinally through the course of disease. Whole blood was collected in K2EDTA tubes by collaborating institutions according to the institutions' own protocols. For TCRbeta analysis, collaborators shipped samples in one of three forms: frozen whole blood, isolated PBMCs, or DNA extracted from either of those sample types. The clonotype originates from a woman aged 80 or over with COVID-19, enrolled during active disease. Material for sequencing was peripheral blood. Rearrangement joined TRBV4-3 to TRBJ1-4; 9 central nucleotides agree with TRBD1. The sequence in DNA is TGCGCCAGCAGCCCAGACAGGGGGTATGAAAAACTGTTTTTT. It translates as CASSPDRGYEKLFF.